Shown below are 16 T cell receptor beta chains from a single sample sequenced in a study of shared clonotypes between healthy human individuals. The repertoire was sequenced with immunoSEQ multiplex PCR; TCRdb's copy has only in-frame clones and lacks some. The sample comprises over a million clones, more than 60% of which are singletons, and about 1.5% rests with the top ten. Sequences were obtained from memory CD4+ T cells sorted from blood. Subset in this sample: CD45RA-negative fraction. The receptors shown here come from a man younger than 35 in good health.

The rearrangement uses TRBV6-5 and TRBJ1-5; possibly TRBD1 for D (5 bases). V was pared by 0 bases and J by 11 bases, with 14 bases between. The germline V gene encodes CDR1 MNHEY and CDR2 SVGAGI. The CDR3 is 14 residues long. CDR3 sequence: CASSYSSTVLTQHF. The CDR3 DNA reads TGTGCCAGCAGTTACTCCTCGACAGTGTTGACCCAGCATTTT.

Here the CDR3 reads CASSPMAGSQPQHF. The CDR3 bases are TGTGCCAGCTCACCAATGGCAGGGAGTCAGCCCCAGCATTTT. This chain joins TRBV18 and TRBJ1-5, with D possibly being TRBD1 (5 bases). Germline loops: CDR1 KGHSH, CDR2 LQKENI. The CDR3 is 14 residues long. V dropped 2 bases and J dropped 6 bases, with 11 bases sitting between them.

This chain joins TRBV7-8 and TRBJ1-5; D is unresolved. V shed 3 bases and J shed 7 bases, with 10 bases lying between them. The length of the CDR3 is 13 residues. From germline, CDR1 is SGHVS and CDR2 FQNEAQ. The CDR3 is CASSLDGGQPQHF. The CDR3, as DNA: TGTGCCAGCAGCTTGGACGGAGGCCAGCCCCAGCATTTT. Drawing the rest from reference TRBV7-8 and TRBJ1-5, the complete variable domain is GAGVSQSPRYKVAKRGQDVALRCDPISGHVSLFWYQQALGQGPEFLTYFQNEAQLDKSGLPSDRFFAERPEGSVSTLKIQRTQQEDSAVYLCASSLDGGQPQHFGDGTRLSIL.

V usage is TRBV11-3 and J usage is TRBJ2-3; weak D call: TRBD2 (6 bases). The CDR3 runs to 17 residues. Between the trimmed V and J ends, which lost 6 bases and 0 bases, there was a span of 19 bases. Germline-derived CDR1 and CDR2 are SGHNT and YENEEA. The CDR3, as DNA: TGTGCCAGCAGTCGCGGGGAGTCACCATTTAGCACAGATACGCAGTATTTT. It translates to CASSRGESPFSTDTQYF.

This rearrangement joins TRBV18 to TRBJ2-5; D not certain. The CDR3 totals 13 residues. Trimming took 2 bases from V and 2 from J, leaving 6 bases between them. Germline assignment: CDR1 KGHSH and CDR2 LQKENI. For the CDR3, the DNA is TGTGCCAGCTCACCAGCCAGGCAAGAGACCCAGTACTTC. Its protein product is CASSPARQETQYF. Filled out from reference TRBV18 and TRBJ2-5, the complete variable domain reads NAGVMQNPRHLVRRRGQEARLRCSPMKGHSHVYWYRQLPEEGLKFMVYLQKENIIDESGMPKERFSAEFPKEGPSILRIQQVVRGDSAAYFCASSPARQETQYFGPGTRLLVL.

The rearrangement links TRBV30 to TRBJ2-7, with a tentative D call TRBD1 (6 bases). V lost 0 bases to trimming and J lost 2 bases, with 11 bases between them. This CDR3 is 14 amino acids long. Germline CDR1 reads GTSNPN; CDR2 reads SVGIG (reference sequence). The DNA for the CDR3 is TGTGCCTGGAGTGTAGGGGGAGTTGCCTACGAGCAGTACTTC. Its protein product is CAWSVGGVAYEQYF.

J is TRBJ1-2 and V is TRBV7-2; no clear D gene. CDR1 and CDR2 (germline): SGHTA, FQGNSA. V gave up 5 bases and J gave up 0 bases, with 13 bases separating them. This CDR3 is 15 amino acids long. CDR3 region: CASSPNALANYGYTF. In DNA, the CDR3 is TGTGCCAGCAGCCCTAACGCTCTGGCTAACTATGGCTACACCTTC.

The chain is built from TRBV18 and TRBJ1-6, with D unresolved. Germline-derived CDR1 and CDR2 are KGHSH and LQKENI. The CDR3 spans 15 residues. Deletions cut 2 bases from V and 6 bases from J, with 11 bases between. The CDR3 spells CASSPLGLGNSPLHF. The CDR3 DNA reads TGTGCCAGCTCACCATTAGGGCTCGGTAATTCACCCCTCCACTTT.

With respect to this clone: Other DNA sequences in this specimen translate into the identical CDR3. The chain couples TRBV30 to TRBJ1-2; D gene ambiguous. V was shortened by 0 bases and J by 7 bases, with 6 bases between the two germline ends. Germline lookup yields CDR1 GTSNPN and CDR2 SVGIG (reference sequence). This CDR3 region has 11 residues. CDR3 in amino acids: CAWSVRAGYTF. The CDR3 nucleotides read TGTGCCTGGAGTGTACGGGCTGGCTACACCTTC.

This rearrangement joins TRBV30 to TRBJ2-1, with 10 bases aligning to TRBD2. Germline-derived CDR1 and CDR2 are GTSNPN and SVGIG (reference sequence). The CDR3 length is 15 residues. V lost 5 bases and J lost 4; bases outside the gene matches: 8. The CDR3 DNA reads TGTGCCTGGGAAGCGGGAGGGACCCCTTACAATGAGCAGTTCTTC. Its translation is CAWEAGGTPYNEQFF.

This chain connects TRBV19 to TRBJ1-2; D not resolved. Trimming stripped 1 base from V and 4 bases from J, with 13 bases between. This CDR3 comprises 15 residues. Germline V CDR1 and CDR2: LNHDA, SQIVND (reference sequence). The CDR3 nucleotides are TGTGCCAGTAGTATAGGCATGGCGGTTATCTATGGCTACACCTTC. Its translation is CASSIGMAVIYGYTF. Full variable domain (rest looked up from reference TRBV19 and TRBJ1-2): DGGITQSPKYLFRKEGQNVTLSCEQNLNHDAMYWYRQDPGQGLRLIYYSQIVNDFQKGDIAEGYSVSREKKESFPLTVTSAQKNPTAFYLCASSIGMAVIYGYTFGSGTRLTVV.

As regards this clone: The same CDR3 also results from other DNA sequences found in this sample. The chain uses TRBV30 and TRBJ2-7; D ambiguous. This CDR3 spans 11 amino acids. Between the trimmed V and J ends, which lost 0 bases and 4 bases, there was a span of 4 bases. The V gene's germline CDR1 is GTSNPN and CDR2 SVGIG (reference sequence). This CDR3 is CAWSVVYEQYF. The CDR3 DNA reads TGTGCCTGGAGTGTGGTTTACGAGCAGTACTTC.

The chain uses TRBV9 and TRBJ1-1; a weak D match, TRBD1 (5 bases). CDR1 is SGDLS, CDR2 YYNGEE, per germline. Trimming took off 0 bases at V and 6 bases at J, with 12 bases between the two ends. The CDR3 contains 14 residues. CDR3 nucleotide sequence: TGTGCCAGCAGCGTAGGAGGGACCACAGCTGAAGCTTTCTTT. The encoded protein is CASSVGGTTAEAFF.

V usage is TRBV4-2 and J usage is TRBJ1-2, with 7 bases matching TRBD1. CDR3 size: 17 residues. CDR1 and CDR2 (germline): LGHNA, YNFKEQ. V was clipped by 4 bases and J by 2 bases; unmatched bases: 13. The CDR3 nucleotides are TGTGCCAGCAGCCCAGGGGGTAGCTCCCCAGGGAACTATGGCTACACCTTC. This gives the protein CASSPGGSSPGNYGYTF.

The chain couples TRBV28 to TRBJ2-5; D is perhaps TRBD1 (6 bases). The V and J ends lost 6 bases and 5 bases respectively, with 16 bases between them. There are 14 residues in the CDR3. Germline lookup yields CDR1 MDHEN and CDR2 SYDVKM. CDR3 in DNA: TGTGCCAGCAGCCCGGACAGAATGCAGGAGACCCAGTACTTC. This translates into CASSPDRMQETQYF.

This chain joins TRBV28 and TRBJ2-2; tentative D call: TRBD2 (6 bases). V was pared by 1 base and J by 2 bases, with 11 bases between. The CDR3 loop spans 16 amino acids. The germline CDR1 and CDR2 sequences are MDHEN and SYDVKM. The DNA of the CDR3 is TGTGCCAGCAGTTTATCGGGACTCCCTAACACCGGGGAGCTGTTTTTT. As protein: CASSLSGLPNTGELFF.